This entry lists 7 T cell receptor beta chains sequenced from one sample in a study of spatial heterogeneity in lung cancer. TCRdb re-called the 5' RACE reads through MiXCR, storing one row per CDR3 protein. Of tens of thousands of distinct CDR3 sequences listed, around 4.5% are singletons. Sample time point: sample taken at primary tumor resection. Unsorted samples of tumor, nontumor lung or frozen PBMC had their whole RNA sequenced. Sequences were derived from PBMCs, sampled at surgery. The receptor source for this set is a male donor with early-stage non-small cell lung cancer.

This clonotype was seen many times. V usage is TRBV7-2 and J usage is TRBJ1-3, with D uncertain. V was trimmed by 2 bases and J by 0 bases, leaving 5 bases between them. Germline CDR1 is SGHTA and CDR2 is FQGNSA. The CDR3 is made up of 14 amino acids. In DNA form, the CDR3 reads TGTGCCAGCAGCTTAACGGCCTCTGGAAACACCATATATTTT. Its protein is CASSLTASGNTIYF.

Ten or more counts support this clonotype. The chain recombines TRBV7-9 with TRBJ2-7; TRBD1 matches 8 bases. Unmatched junction bases numbered 10, after V lost 5 bases and J lost 1 base. This CDR3 has 16 residues. Germline CDR1 and CDR2: SEHNR and FQNEAQ (reference sequence). This CDR3 is CASSPLGQGRSYEQYF. DNA of the CDR3: TGTGCCAGCAGCCCCTTAGGACAGGGACGATCCTACGAGCAGTACTTC. Filled out from reference TRBV7-9 and TRBJ2-7, the complete variable domain reads DTGVSQNPRHKITKRGQNVTFRCDPISEHNRLYWYRQTLGQGPEFLTYFQNEAQLEKSRLLSDRFSAERPKGSFSTLEIQRTEQGDSAMYLCASSPLGQGRSYEQYFGPGTRLTVT.

At least ten counts were recorded for this clonotype. The chain has TRBV6-6 and TRBJ2-1, with TRBD1 matching over 10 bases. The V gene end was trimmed by 0 bases and the J gene end by 7 bases; junction bases not matched to a gene: 3. From germline, CDR1 is MNHNY and CDR2 SVGAGI (reference sequence). CDR3 length: 15 amino acids. The CDR3 DNA is TGTGCCAGCAGTTACTCCGGGACAGGGGTGAATGAGCAGTTCTTC. This codes for CASSYSGTGVNEQFF.

This clonotype was detected ten times or more. This rearrangement joins TRBV7-9 to TRBJ2-5; TRBD1 is a possible D gene (6 bases). Germline values: CDR1 SEHNR, CDR2 FQNEAQ (reference sequence). The CDR3 covers 12 residues. V was trimmed by 11 bases and J by 5 bases, leaving 15 bases between them. CDR3 sequence reads: CAGKHREETQYF. Here the CDR3 DNA reads TGTGCCGGCAAACACAGGGAGGAGACCCAGTACTTC.

In this sample, this clonotype turned up a few times. J is TRBJ2-5 and V is TRBV20-1; 9 bases fit TRBD2. Germline V gene sequence: CDR1 DFQATT, CDR2 SNEGSKA (reference sequence). There are 15 residues in the CDR3. The J segment lost 5 bases and the V segment lost 2 bases, leaving 9 bases of the junction unmatched. Written as DNA, the CDR3 is TGCAGTGCTAGACCTAGCGGGAATAACCGGGAGACCCAGTACTTC. Protein product: CSARPSGNNRETQYF.

In this sample, this clonotype turned up many times. This chain uses TRBV7-2 with TRBJ2-7; a possible D gene is TRBD2 (5 bases). Germline CDR1 reads SGHTA; CDR2 reads FQGNSA. This CDR3 region has 15 residues. Trimming removed 1 base from V and 0 bases from J, with 10 bases in between. CDR3 loop: CASSLGRGTSYEQYF. In DNA, the CDR3 is TGTGCCAGCAGCTTAGGACGGGGTACCTCCTACGAGCAGTACTTC.

The sample holds many counts of this clonotype. The J gene is TRBJ1-1, the V gene TRBV5-6; D call uncertain. Germline V gene sequence: CDR1 SGHDT, CDR2 YYEEEE. Trimming took off 4 bases at V and 6 bases at J, with 19 bases between the two ends. CDR3 length: 15 amino acids. The CDR3 protein is CASSGWGLIYAEAFF. As DNA, the CDR3 is TGTGCCAGCAGCGGGTGGGGTCTCATATATGCTGAAGCTTTCTTT.